A selection of T cell receptor beta chains follows, all from one sample in a study of blood T cells in healthy people across ages. MiXCR, applied by TCRdb to the 5' RACE reads, yields one record per CDR3 protein. The table has 650,000 to 800,000 distinct CDR3 sequences, more than 40% seen once. Source material: blood. The receptors were gathered from a man between 60 and 75 years old in good health. The CDR3 runs from the conserved cysteine through the conserved F or W. The D gene is left open where the match is weak. The size entry is marked missing in some rows and otherwise reads once, few, many or a size class.

TRBD2	-	TRBV7-2	TRBJ2-1	CASSLGGGGLNEQFF	TGTGCCAGCAGCTTAGGCGGGGGGGGTTTAAATGAGCAGTTCTTC
-	-	TRBV5-1	TRBJ2-5	CASSLVKAGETQYF	TGCGCCAGCAGCTTGGTTAAAGCGGGAGAGACCCAGTACTTC
-	-	TRBV21-1	TRBJ2-1	CASSRGDRGHNEQFF	TGTGCCAGCAGCAGGGGGGACAGGGGCCACAATGAGCAGTTCTTC
TRBD2	-	TRBV27	TRBJ2-7	CASSLCYCGAGGPISLEQYF	TGTGCCAGCAGTTTATGTTATTGCGGAGCGGGGGGGCCCATTTCGCTCGAGCAGTACTTC
-	few	TRBV7-2	TRBJ2-5	CASSLVMRGETQYF	TGTGCCAGCAGCTTAGTTATGCGGGGAGAGACCCAGTACTTC
TRBD2	-	TRBV20-1	TRBJ2-1	CSAPTSGVGEQFF	TGCAGTGCTCCGACTAGCGGGGTTGGTGAGCAGTTCTTC
-	-	TRBV6-5	TRBJ2-1	CASSYGGTHNNEQFF	TGTGCCAGCAGTTACGGGGGCACCCATAACAATGAGCAGTTCTTC
TRBD2	few	TRBV20-1	TRBJ2-5	CSTSGTSGKETQYF	TGCAGTACCAGCGGGACTAGCGGGAAAGAGACCCAGTACTTC
TRBD1	once	TRBV7-2	TRBJ2-7	CASSRQGTPTYEQYF	TGTGCCAGCAGCCGACAGGGAACACCGACCTACGAGCAGTACTTC
-	many	TRBV20-1	TRBJ2-3	CSANRIDTQYF	TGCAGTGCTAACCGGATTGATACGCAGTATTTT
TRBD1	-	TRBV11-2	TRBJ2-5	CASSPDRGLSHEQYF	TGTGCCAGCAGCCCGGACAGGGGTTTGAGCCATGAGCAGTACTTC
TRBD2	few	TRBV4-3	TRBJ2-1	CASSQVLAGGPYNEQFF	TGCGCCAGCAGCCAAGTACTAGCGGGGGGCCCATACAATGAGCAGTTCTTC
-	-	TRBV7-2	TRBJ2-3	CASSPTRNPDTQYF	TGTGCCAGCAGCCCCACCCGGAATCCAGATACGCAGTATTTT
-	many	TRBV7-8	TRBJ2-4	CASGLAKNIQYF	TGTGCCAGCGGGTTAGCCAAAAACATTCAGTACTTC